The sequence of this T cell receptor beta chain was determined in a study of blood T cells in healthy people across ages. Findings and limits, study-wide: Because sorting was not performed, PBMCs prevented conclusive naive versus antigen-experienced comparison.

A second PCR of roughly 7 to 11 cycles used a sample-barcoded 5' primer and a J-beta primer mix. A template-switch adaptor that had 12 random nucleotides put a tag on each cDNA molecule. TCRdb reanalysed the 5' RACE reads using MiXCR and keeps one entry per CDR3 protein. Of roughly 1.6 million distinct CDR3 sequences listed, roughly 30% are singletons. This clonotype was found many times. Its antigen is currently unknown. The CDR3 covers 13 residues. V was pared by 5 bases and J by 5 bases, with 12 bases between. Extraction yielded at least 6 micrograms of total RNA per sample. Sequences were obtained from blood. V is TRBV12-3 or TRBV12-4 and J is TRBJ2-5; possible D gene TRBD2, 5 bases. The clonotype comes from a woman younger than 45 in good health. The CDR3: CASSPDLAETQYF. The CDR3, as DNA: TGTGCCAGCAGTCCCGACCTAGCCGAGACCCAGTACTTC.